The 29 T cell receptor beta chains below all came from one sample that was sequenced in a study of blood T cell repertoires in COVID-19 (dated by TCRdb to the early 2020s). The library was made by the immunoSEQ multiplex PCR assay. Sourced from immuneACCESS, this table was stored by TCRdb with only in-frame sequences that have V and J called. A share of the clones is absent; for the studies checked, an unresolved V gene accounts for under half, and the remainder has no known explanation. This sample is represented by hundreds of thousands of clones; approximately 90% of them were singletons. In total, the top ten clones hold around 1.7% of the sample. The sample consisted of PBMCs or T cells enriched from blood (not recorded which). These receptors came from a middle-aged man who had recovered from COVID-19.

The CDR3, as DNA: TGTGCCAGCAGCCTGGGACAGCAAGAGACCCAGTACTTC. It translates to CASSLGQQETQYF. V gene TRBV6-6 combines with J gene TRBJ2-5; 7 nucleotides match TRBD1. In germline, CDR1 is MNHNY, CDR2 SVGAGI (reference sequence). The CDR3 has 13 amino acids. V dropped 6 bases and J dropped 2; count of bases not matched to a gene: 3.

The rearrangement joins TRBV6-4 to TRBJ2-1; 9 nucleotides align to TRBD2. The germline gives CDR1 MRHNA, CDR2 SNTAGT. CDR3 length: 15 residues. After removal of 6 bases from V and 0 bases from J, the junction contained 3 bases not matched to a gene. The CDR3 protein is CASRREGSSYNEQFF. The CDR3, as DNA: TGTGCCAGCAGGCGGGAGGGGAGCTCCTACAATGAGCAGTTCTTC.

This chain links TRBV6-5 with TRBJ2-3; 11 positions match TRBD2. Germline V gene sequence: CDR1 MNHEY, CDR2 SVGAGI. J lost 2 bases, V lost 6 bases, and 4 bases had no gene match. This CDR3 region has 15 residues. The CDR3 bases are TGTGCCAGCAGAACTAGCGGGGGCTTCACAGATACGCAGTATTTT. This gives the protein CASRTSGGFTDTQYF.

This chain joins TRBV7-6 and TRBJ1-1, with D possibly matching TRBD1 (6 bases). Looked up from germline, CDR1 is SGHVS and CDR2 is FNYEAQ. There are 14 residues in the CDR3. With 5 bases removed from V and 4 bases from J, the gap between germline ends came to 14 bases. CDR3 amino acids: CASSEGHSVTEAFF. In DNA, the CDR3 is TGTGCCAGCAGCGAGGGACACTCGGTCACTGAAGCTTTCTTT.

CDR3 DNA sequence: TGTGCCAGCAGCCAAGATCTCGGCGGGGGGACATACGAGCAGTACTTC. Translated, it gives CASSQDLGGGTYEQYF. The J gene is TRBJ2-7, the V gene TRBV4-2; 8 bases agree with TRBD2. The germline CDR1 and CDR2 sequences are LGHNA and YNFKEQ. CDR3 length: 16 residues. V shed 0 bases, J shed 4 bases, and the junction held 8 bases outside the gene matches.

The chain employs TRBV11-2 and TRBJ2-7; tentatively, D is TRBD2 (5 bases). With 8 bases removed from V and 4 bases from J, the gap between germline ends came to 9 bases. The CDR3 totals 11 residues. Germline V gene sequence: CDR1 SGHAT, CDR2 FQNNGV. CDR3 in amino acids: CASRRVYEQYF. The CDR3 DNA reads TGTGCCAGCCGGCGGGTTTACGAGCAGTACTTC.

The chain carries TRBV9 and TRBJ2-3; TRBD2 matches at 12 bases. CDR3 length: 19 amino acids. The germline gives CDR1 SGDLS, CDR2 YYNGEE. Trimming at V came to 0 bases and at J to 0 bases, leaving 8 bases not matched to a gene. DNA for the CDR3: TGTGCCAGCAGCGTAGCTGAACTAGCGGGGGGAAGGAGCACAGATACGCAGTATTTT. This codes for CASSVAELAGGRSTDTQYF.

This chain uses TRBV18 with TRBJ2-2; 11 positions match TRBD1. V lost 3 bases to trimming and J lost 11 bases; unmatched junction nucleotides: 8. The germline CDR1 and CDR2 sequences are KGHSH and LQKENI. CDR3 length: 15 amino acids. The CDR3: CASSPMGTGGTELFF. The CDR3 DNA reads as TGTGCCAGCTCACCGATGGGGACAGGGGGGACCGAGCTGTTTTTT.

The V gene is TRBV29-1, the J gene TRBJ1-1, with D possibly TRBD1 on 5 matching bases. CDR1 and CDR2 (germline): SQVTM, ANQGSEA. The CDR3 loop spans 16 amino acids. V lost 6 bases and J lost 0, with 20 bases in between. CDR3 sequence (DNA): TGCAGCGTGGGGGACGGGGGGTCAGGCGTGAACACTGAAGCTTTCTTT. Its translation is CSVGDGGSGVNTEAFF. The full variable domain, in which reference TRBV29-1 and TRBJ1-1 provide the parts outside the CDR3, is SAVISQKPSRDICQRGTSLTIQCQVDSQVTMMFWYRQQPGQSLTLIATANQGSEATYESGFVIDKFPISRPNLTFSTLTVSNMSPEDSSIYLCSVGDGGSGVNTEAFFGQGTRLTVV.

The chain recombines TRBV12-3 or TRBV12-4 with TRBJ2-1; tentatively, D is TRBD1 (6 bases). With 7 bases removed from V and 6 bases from J, the gap between germline ends came to 13 bases. The CDR3 length is 13 residues. The CDR3 DNA reads TGTGCCAGCACGCAGGGGCTCTCCAATGAGCAGTTCTTC. Translation: CASTQGLSNEQFF.

By share, this clone counts as medium-sized. The chain is built from TRBV27 and TRBJ1-1, with 9 bases identical to TRBD1. J lost 2 bases, V lost 6 bases, and 4 bases had no gene match. The CDR3 contains 14 residues. CDR1 MNHEY and CDR2 SMNVEV come from the germline V gene (reference sequence). DNA of the CDR3: TGTGCCAGCAGGGGACAGGGATCTAACACTGAAGCTTTCTTT. It encodes CASRGQGSNTEAFF.

CDR3 DNA: TGTGCCTGGAGCTCGAGTCTCCAAGAGACCCAGTACTTC. It codes for CAWSSSLQETQYF. The chain has TRBV30 and TRBJ2-5, with D uncertain. The V gene's germline CDR1 is GTSNPN and CDR2 SVGIG (reference sequence). Deletions cut 3 bases from V and 1 base from J, with 9 bases between. The CDR3 totals 13 residues.

Only a few counts were recorded for this clone. The chain has TRBV15 and TRBJ2-7; maybe TRBD1 (5 bases). Germline-derived CDR1 and CDR2 are LNHNV and YYDKDF (reference sequence). Trimming pared 3 bases from V and 3 bases from J, leaving 9 bases between. This CDR3 is 13 amino acids long. CDR3 in DNA: TGTGCCACCAGCAGTCCCCAGGGCTACGAGCAGTACTTC. Translation: CATSSPQGYEQYF. Supplemented by reference TRBV15 and TRBJ2-7, the full variable domain reads DAMVIQNPRYQVTQFGKPVTLSCSQTLNHNVMYWYQQKSSQAPKLLFHYYDKDFNNEADTPDNFQSRRPNTSFCFLDIRSPGLGDTAMYLCATSSPQGYEQYFGPGTRLTVT.

This chain connects TRBV19 to TRBJ2-1, with TRBD2 matching over 10 bases. The CDR3 covers 18 residues. Per the germline V gene, CDR1 is LNHDA and CDR2 is SQIVND (reference sequence). V dropped 6 bases and J dropped 5; count of bases not matched to a gene: 16. CDR3 amino acids: CASSPRLAGVGLNNEQFF. In DNA, the CDR3 is TGTGCCAGTAGCCCCCGGCTAGCGGGAGTCGGGTTAAACAATGAGCAGTTCTTC. The full variable domain, its missing parts supplied by reference TRBV19 and TRBJ2-1, is DGGITQSPKYLFRKEGQNVTLSCEQNLNHDAMYWYRQDPGQGLRLIYYSQIVNDFQKGDIAEGYSVSREKKESFPLTVTSAQKNPTAFYLCASSPRLAGVGLNNEQFFGPGTRLTVL.

Concerning this clone: One end of the junction does not line up with germline, which may come from a read error. This chain uses TRBV28 with TRBJ2-7; TRBD2 aligns across 8 bases. Germline CDR1 reads MDHEN; CDR2 reads SYDVKM. The CDR3 consists of 13 residues. CDR3 sequence reads: CASSLNVGTSLLF. In DNA form, the CDR3 reads TGTGCCAGCAGTTTAAATGTGGGGACTAGTCTTCTCTTC. Combining the CDR3 with reference TRBV28 and TRBJ2-7 gives the whole variable domain DVKVTQSSRYLVKRTGEKVFLECVQDMDHENMFWYRQDPGLGLRLIYFSYDVKMKEKGDIPEGYSVSREKKERFSLILESASTNQTSMYLCASSLNVGTSLLFGPGTRLTVT.

The DNA of the CDR3 is TGTGCCAGCAGCGTAGACTTCAGCGCTAGCGGCTACGAGCAGTACTTC. Translating gives CASSVDFSASGYEQYF. The chain couples TRBV9 to TRBJ2-7, with TRBD2 matching over 7 bases. CDR1 and CDR2 (germline): SGDLS, YYNGEE. V lost 0 bases, J lost 3 bases, and 9 bases stayed unmatched. The CDR3 contains 16 residues.

Worth noting for this clone: An end of the junction does not agree with germline; a read error may underlie this. The chain joins TRBV18 to TRBJ1-2, with D possibly being TRBD1 (6 bases). This CDR3 region has 13 residues. Germline assignment: CDR1 KGHSH and CDR2 LQKENI. The CDR3 reads CASSSGDNHGYTF. The CDR3 region has the DNA TGTGCCAGCTCATCAGGGGATAACCATGGCTACACCTTC.

The rearrangement uses TRBV25-1 and TRBJ2-1; a possible D gene is TRBD2 (7 bases). CDR1 and CDR2 from the germline V gene are MGHDK and SYGVNS. V was clipped by 4 bases and J by 9 bases, with 16 bases between them. The CDR3 has 14 amino acids. CDR3 sequence (DNA): TGTGCCAGCAGTGGGGGGGGCGCGGTTTTTGAGCAGTTCTTC. As protein: CASSGGGAVFEQFF.

The CDR3 sequence is CASSPSLALAGIREETQYF. The CDR3 DNA reads as TGTGCCAGCTCACCTTCTTTGGCACTAGCGGGGATACGCGAAGAGACCCAGTACTTC. This chain joins TRBV18 and TRBJ2-5, with 10 bases identical to TRBD2. In germline, CDR1 is KGHSH, CDR2 LQKENI. Unmatched junction bases numbered 16, after V lost 3 bases and J lost 3 bases. This CDR3 comprises 19 residues.

The rearrangement links TRBV3-1 (or the pseudogene TRBV3-2) to TRBJ1-4, with 11 bases aligning to TRBD1. The length of the CDR3 is 16 residues. Germline values: CDR1 LGHDT, CDR2 YNNKEL (reference sequence). V was clipped by 2 bases and J by 8 bases; unmatched bases: 7. CDR3 DNA sequence: TGTGCCAGCAGCCAAAGTGGACAGGGGGCGCGAGAAAAACTGTTTTTT. Translated, it gives CASSQSGQGAREKLFF.

The chain combines TRBV9 with TRBJ2-1, with TRBD1 matching 7 bases. The CDR3 has 15 amino acids. Germline V CDR1 and CDR2: SGDLS, YYNGEE. The junction had 7 bases not matched to a gene; V was cut back by 4 bases and J by 3 bases. The CDR3 sequence is CASSLQTGRYNEQFF. The CDR3 nucleotides read TGTGCCAGCAGCCTCCAGACAGGGCGCTACAATGAGCAGTTCTTC.

This clone came up once. V usage is TRBV5-6 and J usage is TRBJ2-1, with TRBD2 matching 12 bases. Germline values: CDR1 SGHDT, CDR2 YYEEEE. Germline trimming cut 2 bases from V and 10 bases from J; bases unmatched to any gene: 7. The CDR3 covers 15 residues. This CDR3 reads CASSLRLAGVWEQFF. The CDR3 coding sequence is TGTGCCAGCAGCTTAAGACTAGCGGGAGTCTGGGAGCAGTTCTTC.

This clone has only a few counts. J is TRBJ2-1 and V is TRBV29-1, with D unclear. Germline CDR1 reads SQVTM; CDR2 reads ANQGSEA. The V end lost 3 bases, the J end lost 9 bases, and 15 bases lay between the germline ends. The CDR3 length is 13 residues. CDR3 in amino acids: CSVEPPTYGEQFF. CDR3 DNA: TGCAGCGTTGAGCCCCCAACCTACGGTGAGCAGTTCTTC.

V is TRBV9 and J is TRBJ2-2; 10 positions match TRBD2. J gave up 7 bases and V 3 bases, and 3 bases lay outside the gene matches. CDR1 is SGDLS and CDR2 is YYNGEE in the germline V gene. The CDR3 covers 14 residues. The CDR3 is CASSGSGGVGELFF. The CDR3 coding sequence is TGTGCCAGCAGCGGAAGCGGGGGGGTCGGGGAGCTGTTTTTT. Full variable domain (rest looked up from reference TRBV9 and TRBJ2-2): DSGVTQTPKHLITATGQRVTLRCSPRSGDLSVYWYQQSLDQGLQFLIQYYNGEERAKGNILERFSAQQFPDLHSELNLSSLELGDSALYFCASSGSGGVGELFFGEGSRLTVL.

The chain couples TRBV28 to TRBJ1-1, with TRBD1 matching 7 bases. Germline CDR1 and CDR2: MDHEN and SYDVKM. This CDR3 is built from 14 residues. Unmatched junction bases numbered 13, after V lost 4 bases and J lost 11 bases. The CDR3, as DNA: TGTGCCAGCAGTTCCGGACAGGAAGTTGTTGAGGCTTTCTTT. Its protein is CASSSGQEVVEAFF.

The chain links TRBV30 to TRBJ1-2; D possibly corresponds to TRBD1 (6 bases). With 2 bases removed from V and 4 bases from J, the gap between germline ends came to 11 bases. The CDR3 extends over 13 amino acids. The germline V gene has CDR1 GTSNPN and CDR2 SVGIG (reference sequence). The CDR3 here is CAWSRGGFYGYTF. CDR3 nucleotides: TGTGCCTGGAGTCGGGGGGGCTTCTATGGCTACACCTTC.

The V gene is TRBV2, the J gene TRBJ2-2; maybe TRBD1 (5 bases). V lost 6 bases and J lost 6, with 11 bases in between. Germline V gives CDR1 SNHLY, CDR2 FYNNEI. The CDR3 length is 13 residues. The CDR3 loop reads CASRAAGSGELFF. The CDR3 bases are TGTGCCAGCAGGGCAGCAGGGTCCGGGGAGCTGTTTTTT.

This clone was recorded only once. V gene TRBV7-3 combines with J gene TRBJ2-1; 7 nucleotides match TRBD2. Trimming took 5 bases from V and 5 from J; bases not matched to a gene: 9. CDR3 size: 15 residues. The germline V gene encodes CDR1 SGHTA and CDR2 FQGTGA. The CDR3 DNA follows: TGTGCCAGCAGCCTAGACTCGGGGGGTGACAATGAGCAGTTCTTC. It encodes CASSLDSGGDNEQFF.

The V call is TRBV28, the J call TRBJ1-4; weak D call: TRBD1 (6 bases). The V end was cut by 4 bases, the J end by 5 bases, with 23 bases between. The CDR3 consists of 18 residues. Germline V lookup: CDR1 MDHEN, CDR2 SYDVKM. CDR3: CASSWENDRIGGNEKLFF. The CDR3 nucleotides are TGTGCCAGCAGTTGGGAGAATGACAGGATCGGGGGGAATGAAAAACTGTTTTTT.